This T cell receptor (beta chain) is from a study of PD-L1 blockade in urothelial cancer. Trimming left V 4 bases short and J 4 bases short, with 16 bases between. Germline V gene lookup returns CDR1 SEHNR and CDR2 FQNEAQ (reference sequence). This CDR3 has 15 residues. Profiling relied on immunoSEQ multiplex PCR, and the TCRdb table lists in-frame clones only, not all of them. The sample includes roughly 60,000 clones, more than 65% of them seen just once. The cohort comprised individuals with locally advanced or metastatic urothelial carcinoma. The rearrangement joins TRBV7-9 to TRBJ1-2, with D uncertain. This sequence originates from a man between 65 and 80 years old with urothelial cancer. This material consisted of PBMCs, taken around atezolizumab (anti-PD-L1) treatment. The CDR3 protein is CASSSDLLRSYGYTF. CDR3 DNA sequence: TGTGCCAGCAGCTCTGACCTGCTAAGGAGCTATGGCTACACCTTC.